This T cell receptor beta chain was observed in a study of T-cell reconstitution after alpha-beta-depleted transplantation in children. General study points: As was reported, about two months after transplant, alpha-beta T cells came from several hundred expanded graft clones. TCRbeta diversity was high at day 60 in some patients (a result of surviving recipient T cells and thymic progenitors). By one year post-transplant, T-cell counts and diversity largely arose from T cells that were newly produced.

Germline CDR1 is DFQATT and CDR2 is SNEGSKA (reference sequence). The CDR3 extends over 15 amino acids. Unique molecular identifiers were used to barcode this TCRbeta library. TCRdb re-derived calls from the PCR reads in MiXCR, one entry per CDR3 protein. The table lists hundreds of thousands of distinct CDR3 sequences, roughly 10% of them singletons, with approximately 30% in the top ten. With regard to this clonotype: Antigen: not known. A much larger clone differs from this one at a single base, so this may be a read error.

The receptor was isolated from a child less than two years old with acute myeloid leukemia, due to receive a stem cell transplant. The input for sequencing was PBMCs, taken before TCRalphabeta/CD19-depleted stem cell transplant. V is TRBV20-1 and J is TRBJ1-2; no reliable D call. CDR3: CWVDGRESLNYGYTF. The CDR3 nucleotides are TGCTGGGTGGATGGAAGGGAATCCCTTAACTATGGCTACACCTTC.